The entry below gives a single T cell receptor beta chain sequence along with its context. As yet, its antigen is unknown. The use of a sample-barcoded 5' primer and a J-beta primer mix characterized a second PCR of roughly 6 to 11 cycles. Each CDR3 protein gets one entry after TCRdb re-called the 5' RACE reads with MiXCR. The profile covers hundreds of thousands of distinct CDR3 sequences, with more than 55% appearing a single time and 20% to 30% taken by the ten largest. The data originate from a study of blood T cells in healthy people across ages. General study results and limits: Percentage of naive T cells showed a strong correlation with TCR beta diversity. Long-lived donors exceeded aged donors in naive CD4+ cells and diversity.

The sample consisted of blood. This sequence originates from a man aged 35-49 years in good health.

CDR3 DNA: TGTGCCAGCAGCTTTATCGACTCCTACGAGCAGTACTTC. It yields the protein CASSFIDSYEQYF. The chain recombines TRBV7-8 with TRBJ2-7, with D uncertain. Germline CDR1 reads SGHVS; CDR2 reads FQNEAQ. Trimming left V 3 bases short and J 0 bases short, with 6 bases between. The CDR3 extends over 13 amino acids.